This T cell receptor beta chain was retrieved from a study of response to subunit inactivated influenza vaccine. Each CDR3 protein is one row after TCRdb ran MiXCR on the RT-PCR reads. The repertoire consists of 550,000 to 650,000 distinct CDR3 sequences, with over 9.5% occurring once and the leading ten covering 10% to 13%. This clonotype has a count of ten or more. Antigen specificity is unknown. V was cut by 2 bases and J by 0 bases, with 6 bases left in between. CDR1 is SGDLS and CDR2 is YYNGEE in the germline V gene. The length of the CDR3 is 14 residues. Study findings and constraints: Authors suggested each seasonal flu vaccination may recruit only limited numbers of new T cells.

This sample comprised PBMCs from blood, obtained on the day of vaccination. This TCR came from a man between 45 and 60 years old who received an inactivated influenza vaccine. The V gene is TRBV9, the J gene TRBJ1-3, with D unresolved. The CDR3 here is CASSVGDSGNTIYF. CDR3 nucleotides: TGTGCCAGCAGCGTCGGGGACTCTGGAAACACCATATATTTT.